This entry lists 13 T cell receptor beta chains sequenced from one sample in a study of cytomegalovirus exposure and HLA in healthy donors. Profiled with immunoSEQ multiplex PCR; TCRdb holds only in-frame clones, not every one. This sample has around 150,000 clones; nearly 90% occur once, and the top ten carry approximately 10%. Sample: PBMCs. The receptors were sampled from a woman aged 18 to 35 in good health and CMV-seropositive.

This chain connects TRBV7-2 to TRBJ2-7; D is undetermined. The length of the CDR3 is 14 residues. Trimming pared 5 bases from V and 5 bases from J, leaving 16 bases between. CDR1 and CDR2 from the germline V gene are SGHTA and FQGNSA. The CDR3 DNA reads as TGTGCCAGCAGCCGACATATGGATCGCCACGAGCAGTACTTC. Translating gives CASSRHMDRHEQYF.

This chain uses TRBV5-4 with TRBJ1-3, with a possible D match to TRBD1 (5 bases). CDR1 SGHNT and CDR2 YYREEE come from the germline V gene (reference sequence). Trimming removed 0 bases at V and 0 bases at J, with 10 bases between. The CDR3 covers 16 residues. The CDR3 bases are TGTGCCAGCAGCTTGGCCCCCACAGGCTCTGGAAACACCATATATTTT. Its protein is CASSLAPTGSGNTIYF. Supplemented by reference TRBV5-4 and TRBJ1-3, the full variable domain reads ETGVTQSPTHLIKTRGQQVTLRCSSQSGHNTVSWYQQALGQGPQFIFQYYREEENGRGNFPPRFSGLQFPNYSSELNVNALELDDSALYLCASSLAPTGSGNTIYFGEGSWLTVV.

The V and J genes are TRBV4-2 and TRBJ2-6; no clear D. Germline CDR1 is LGHNA and CDR2 is YNFKEQ. V was clipped by 1 base and J by 2 bases, with 9 bases between them. The CDR3 is 16 residues long. The CDR3 here is CASSQVDSPGANVLTF. CDR3 DNA: TGTGCCAGCAGCCAAGTTGATAGCCCTGGGGCCAACGTCCTGACTTTC.

The CDR3 bases are TGCGCCAGCAGCCAAGTAGGGACAGGGTCCGTGAACTATGGCTACACCTTC. Protein sequence: CASSQVGTGSVNYGYTF. The V call is TRBV4-1, the J call TRBJ1-2; 9 positions match TRBD1. The CDR3 is 17 amino acids. Trimming removed 1 base from V and 2 bases from J; junction bases left unmatched: 8. The germline gives CDR1 MGHRA, CDR2 YSYEKL.

This chain uses TRBV6-5 with TRBJ1-3, with a weak D call TRBD1 (5 bases). The germline CDR1 and CDR2 sequences are MNHEY and SVGAGI. V was clipped by 6 bases and J by 0 bases, with 9 bases between them. This CDR3 has 14 amino acids. CDR3 DNA sequence: TGTGCCAGCAGCGGACAATCCTCTGGAAACACCATATATTTT. Its protein product is CASSGQSSGNTIYF.

This sequence joins TRBV4-3 and TRBJ2-1; possibly TRBD2 for D (6 bases). V lost 10 bases and J lost 4, with 14 bases in between. The CDR3 covers 13 residues. Germline values: CDR1 LGHNA, CDR2 YSLEER. In DNA form, the CDR3 reads TGCGCCACTAGCGCCGGTCAATACAATGAGCAGTTCTTC. Amino acids: CATSAGQYNEQFF.

This rearrangement joins TRBV2 to TRBJ1-3; D is unresolved. Germline loops: CDR1 SNHLY, CDR2 FYNNEI. Trimming shortened V by 5 bases and J by 3 bases, and 14 bases separated the two germline ends. The CDR3 has 15 amino acids. CDR3 residues: CASSSLTIGGNTIYF. The CDR3 nucleotides are TGTGCCAGCAGTAGTCTCACAATTGGTGGAAACACCATATATTTT.

This chain uses TRBV27 with TRBJ1-1; 12 positions agree with TRBD1. V lost 2 bases, J lost 1 base, and 2 bases stayed unmatched. Germline V lookup: CDR1 MNHEY, CDR2 SMNVEV (reference sequence). The length of the CDR3 is 16 residues. CDR3 sequence: CASSLGTGGANTEAFF. CDR3 DNA: TGTGCCAGCAGTTTAGGGACAGGGGGCGCGAACACTGAAGCTTTCTTT.

The count of this clone is one. The chain links TRBV13 to TRBJ2-7, with D maybe TRBD1 (6 bases). The length of the CDR3 is 13 residues. Trimming removed 5 bases from V and 5 bases from J, with 13 bases in between. From germline, CDR1 is PRHDT and CDR2 FYEKMQ (reference sequence). CDR3 sequence: CASSENRVNEQYF. The CDR3 DNA reads as TGTGCCAGCAGCGAGAACAGGGTCAACGAGCAGTACTTC.

The table lists this clone with a count of one. This chain uses TRBV30 with TRBJ1-2, with 9 bases identical to TRBD1. CDR1 is GTSNPN, CDR2 SVGIG, per germline (reference sequence). With 7 bases clipped from V and 4 bases from J, the junction kept 13 bases outside the gene matches. The CDR3 has 15 residues. CDR3: CAFHSDRGFSYGYTF. CDR3 DNA sequence: TGTGCCTTCCACTCGGACAGGGGTTTTAGCTATGGCTACACCTTC.

The chain links TRBV13 to TRBJ1-1; perhaps TRBD1 as D (5 bases). Germline CDR1 reads PRHDT; CDR2 reads FYEKMQ (reference sequence). The CDR3 totals 12 residues. V shed 6 bases and J shed 5 bases, with 10 bases lying between them. As DNA, the CDR3 is TGTGCCAGCAGTCGTCAGGGTACTGAAGCTTTCTTT. Translating it yields CASSRQGTEAFF.

This sequence joins TRBV2 and TRBJ1-1, with 8 bases lining up with TRBD1. Trimming at V came to 5 bases and at J to 0 bases, leaving 2 bases not matched to a gene. The length of the CDR3 is 14 residues. CDR1 is SNHLY and CDR2 is FYNNEI in the germline V gene. CDR3 nucleotide sequence: TGTGCCAGCAGTCGACAGGGGATGAACACTGAAGCTTTCTTT. Translation gives CASSRQGMNTEAFF.

This clone came up a few times. The chain links TRBV5-1 to TRBJ1-2, with D possibly matching TRBD1 (5 bases). This CDR3 contains 13 residues. Germline V gene data show CDR1 as SGHRS and CDR2 as YFSETQ. V lost 2 bases, J lost 2 bases, and 7 bases lay in between. CDR3 sequence reads: CASSFDRNYGYTF. CDR3 nucleotide sequence: TGCGCCAGCAGCTTTGACAGAAACTATGGCTACACCTTC.